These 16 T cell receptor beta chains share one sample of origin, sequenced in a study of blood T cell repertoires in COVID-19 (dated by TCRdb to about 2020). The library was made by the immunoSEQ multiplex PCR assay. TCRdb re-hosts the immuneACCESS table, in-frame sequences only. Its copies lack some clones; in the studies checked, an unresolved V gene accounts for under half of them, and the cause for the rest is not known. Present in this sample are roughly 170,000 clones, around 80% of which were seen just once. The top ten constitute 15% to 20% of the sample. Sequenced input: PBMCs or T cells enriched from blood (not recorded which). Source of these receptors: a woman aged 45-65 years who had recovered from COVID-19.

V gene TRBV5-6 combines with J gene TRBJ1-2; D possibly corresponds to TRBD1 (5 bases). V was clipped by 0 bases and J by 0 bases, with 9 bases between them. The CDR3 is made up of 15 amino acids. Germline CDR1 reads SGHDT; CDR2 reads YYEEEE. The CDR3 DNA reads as TGTGCCAGCAGCTTGGAGTCGGGGGCTAACTATGGCTACACCTTC. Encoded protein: CASSLESGANYGYTF.

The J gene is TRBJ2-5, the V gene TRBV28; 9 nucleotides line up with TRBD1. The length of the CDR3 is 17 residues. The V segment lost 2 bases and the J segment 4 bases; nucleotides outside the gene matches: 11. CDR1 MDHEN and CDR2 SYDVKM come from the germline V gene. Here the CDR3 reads CASSLGRGGQGGETQYF. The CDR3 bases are TGTGCCAGCAGTTTAGGTCGAGGGGGACAGGGAGGAGAGACCCAGTACTTC. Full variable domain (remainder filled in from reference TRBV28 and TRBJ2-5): DVKVTQSSRYLVKRTGEKVFLECVQDMDHENMFWYRQDPGLGLRLIYFSYDVKMKEKGDIPEGYSVSREKKERFSLILESASTNQTSMYLCASSLGRGGQGGETQYFGPGTRLLVL.

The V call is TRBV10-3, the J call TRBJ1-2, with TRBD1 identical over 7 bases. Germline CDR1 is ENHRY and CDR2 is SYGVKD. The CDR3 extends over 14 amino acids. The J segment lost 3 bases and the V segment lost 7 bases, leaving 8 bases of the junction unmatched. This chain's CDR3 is CAITDRAPDYGYTF. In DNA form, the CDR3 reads TGTGCCATCACTGACAGGGCGCCAGACTATGGCTACACCTTC.

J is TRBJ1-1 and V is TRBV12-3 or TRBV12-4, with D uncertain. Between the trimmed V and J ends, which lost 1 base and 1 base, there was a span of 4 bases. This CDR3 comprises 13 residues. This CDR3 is CASSLGQNTEAFF. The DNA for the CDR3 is TGTGCCAGCAGTTTAGGGCAGAACACTGAAGCTTTCTTT.

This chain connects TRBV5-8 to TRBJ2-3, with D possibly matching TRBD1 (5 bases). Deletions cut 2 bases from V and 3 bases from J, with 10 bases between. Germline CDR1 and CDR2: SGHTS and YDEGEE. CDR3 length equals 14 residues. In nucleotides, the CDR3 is TGTGCCAGCAGCTTAACAGGTCAGACAGATACGCAGTATTTT. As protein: CASSLTGQTDTQYF.

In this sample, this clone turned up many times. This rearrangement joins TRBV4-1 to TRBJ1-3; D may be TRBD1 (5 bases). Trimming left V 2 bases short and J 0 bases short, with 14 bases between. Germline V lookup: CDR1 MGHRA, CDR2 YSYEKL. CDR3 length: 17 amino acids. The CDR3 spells CASSQQQVLGSGNTIYF. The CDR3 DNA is TGCGCCAGCAGCCAACAACAGGTCTTGGGCTCTGGAAACACCATATATTTT.

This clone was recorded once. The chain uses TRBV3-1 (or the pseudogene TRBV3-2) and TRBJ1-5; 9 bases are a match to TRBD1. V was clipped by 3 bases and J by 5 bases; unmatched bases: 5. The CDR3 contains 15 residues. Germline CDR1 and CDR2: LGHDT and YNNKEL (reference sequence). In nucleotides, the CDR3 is TGTGCCAGCAGCCAGTTACAGGGGGCCCATCAGCCCCAGCATTTT. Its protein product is CASSQLQGAHQPQHF.

CDR3 DNA: TGTGCCAGCAGTCTGACAGGGACGAGAAACACCATATATTTT. As protein: CASSLTGTRNTIYF. V is TRBV5-5 and J is TRBJ1-3; 7 bases map to TRBD1. CDR1 and CDR2 (germline): SGHKS, YYEKEE (reference sequence). V shed 5 bases and J 5 bases; nucleotides not matched to a gene: 7. This CDR3 has 14 amino acids.

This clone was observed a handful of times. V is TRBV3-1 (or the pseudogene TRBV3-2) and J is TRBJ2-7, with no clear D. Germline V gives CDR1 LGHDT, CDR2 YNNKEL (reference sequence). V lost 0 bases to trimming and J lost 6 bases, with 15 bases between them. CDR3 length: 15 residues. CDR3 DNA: TGTGCCAGCAGCCAAGATATTCGGGTGTTGGGCGAGCAGTACTTC. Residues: CASSQDIRVLGEQYF.

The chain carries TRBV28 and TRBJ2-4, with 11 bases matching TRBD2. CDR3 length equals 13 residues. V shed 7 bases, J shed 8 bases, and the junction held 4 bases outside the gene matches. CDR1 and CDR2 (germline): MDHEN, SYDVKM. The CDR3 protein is CASITSGSDIQYF. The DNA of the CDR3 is TGTGCCAGCATTACTAGCGGGAGTGACATTCAGTACTTC.

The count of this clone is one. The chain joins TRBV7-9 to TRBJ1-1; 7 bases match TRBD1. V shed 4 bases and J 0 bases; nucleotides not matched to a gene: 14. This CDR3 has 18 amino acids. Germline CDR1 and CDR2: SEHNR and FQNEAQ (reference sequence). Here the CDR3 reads CASSSVVGTALLNTEAFF. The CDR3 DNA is TGTGCCAGCAGCTCGGTAGTCGGGACAGCTTTATTGAACACTGAAGCTTTCTTT.

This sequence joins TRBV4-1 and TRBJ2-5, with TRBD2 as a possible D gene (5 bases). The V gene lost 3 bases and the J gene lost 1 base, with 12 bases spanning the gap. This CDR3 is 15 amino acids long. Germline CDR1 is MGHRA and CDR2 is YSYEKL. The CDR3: CASSQGPTSQETQYF. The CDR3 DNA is TGCGCCAGCAGCCAGGGCCCAACTAGCCAAGAGACCCAGTACTTC.

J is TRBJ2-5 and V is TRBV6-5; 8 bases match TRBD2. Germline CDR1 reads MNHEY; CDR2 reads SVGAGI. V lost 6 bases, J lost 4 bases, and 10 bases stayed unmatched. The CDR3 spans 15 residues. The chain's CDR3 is CASSGGALAGETQYF. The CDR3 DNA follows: TGTGCCAGCAGCGGAGGGGCTCTAGCGGGAGAGACCCAGTACTTC.

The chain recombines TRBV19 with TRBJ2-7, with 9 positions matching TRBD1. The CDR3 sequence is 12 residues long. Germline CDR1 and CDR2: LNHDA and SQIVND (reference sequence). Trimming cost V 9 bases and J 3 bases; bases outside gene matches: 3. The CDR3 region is CARTGGVYEQYF. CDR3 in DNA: TGTGCCAGGACAGGGGGGGTCTACGAGCAGTACTTC.

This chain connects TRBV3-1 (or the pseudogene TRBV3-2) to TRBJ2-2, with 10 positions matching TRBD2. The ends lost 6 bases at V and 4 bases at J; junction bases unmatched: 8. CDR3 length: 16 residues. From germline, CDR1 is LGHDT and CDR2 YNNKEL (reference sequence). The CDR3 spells CASRPAGGMGTGELFF. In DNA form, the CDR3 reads TGTGCCAGCAGGCCAGCGGGAGGGATGGGCACCGGGGAGCTGTTTTTT.

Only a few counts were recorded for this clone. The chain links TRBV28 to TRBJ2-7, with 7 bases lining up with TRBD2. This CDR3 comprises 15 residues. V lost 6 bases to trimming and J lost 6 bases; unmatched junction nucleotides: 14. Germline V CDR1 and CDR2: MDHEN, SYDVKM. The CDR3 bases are TGTGCCAGCAGCACCTCCGGGACTATCGACGCCGAGCAGTACTTC. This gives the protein CASSTSGTIDAEQYF.